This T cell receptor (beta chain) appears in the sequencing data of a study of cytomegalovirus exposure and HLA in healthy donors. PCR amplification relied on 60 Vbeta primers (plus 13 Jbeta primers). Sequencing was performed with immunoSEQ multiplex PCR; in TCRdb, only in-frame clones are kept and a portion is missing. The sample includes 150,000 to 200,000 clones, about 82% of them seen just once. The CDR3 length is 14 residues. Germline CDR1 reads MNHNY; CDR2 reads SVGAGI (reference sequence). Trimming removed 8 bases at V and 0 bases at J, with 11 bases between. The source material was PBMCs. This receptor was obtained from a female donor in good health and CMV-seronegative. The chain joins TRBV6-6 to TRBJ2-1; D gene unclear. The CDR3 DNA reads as TGTGCCAGCGCTCAGATCCGCTCCTACAATGAGCAGTTCTTC. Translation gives CASAQIRSYNEQFF.